Shown below are 2 T cell receptor beta chains from a single sample sequenced in a study of control samples from healthy donors and cancer patients. The protocol was immunoSEQ multiplex PCR, while the TCRdb copy is restricted to in-frame clones and leaves out a portion. The sample records 90,000 to 110,000 clones, roughly 90% being singletons. Sample: blood. Every receptor here comes from a woman aged 45-65 years in good health.

CDR3 residues: CASSPSPGAGNTIYF. The DNA for the CDR3 is TGTGCCAGCAGCCCCTCCCCGGGGGCCGGAAACACCATATATTTT. The chain recombines TRBV5-4 with TRBJ1-3; D is possibly TRBD1 (6 bases). Per germline, CDR1 SGHNT and CDR2 YYREEE (reference sequence). V shed 4 bases and J shed 4 bases, with 15 bases lying between them. This CDR3 contains 15 residues.

The genes are TRBV27 and TRBJ1-6; D unclear. Germline V gives CDR1 MNHEY, CDR2 SMNVEV (reference sequence). The CDR3 loop spans 12 amino acids. V dropped 5 bases and J dropped 9 bases, with 8 bases sitting between them. The CDR3 DNA sequence: TGTGCCAGCAGTGCAAGGGTTTCACCCCTCCACTTT. Amino acid sequence: CASSARVSPLHF.